This record concerns one TCR beta chain sequence. It lacks a known antigen. No much larger clonotype is one base removed from it; base qualities were not supplied. Participants in the prospective study were aged about 18 to 95 years, lived in under 30 United States geographic areas, and enrolled through a virtual design. In the prospective study, participants were assigned to cohorts based on the clinical history participants reported in a screening survey and a study questionnaire. Recovered participants in ImmuneRACE Cohort 3 were defined by two consecutive negative NP/OP PCR tests, clearance by a healthcare professional, or resolution of symptoms. In the prospective study, mobile phlebotomists collected whole blood, serum and a nasopharyngeal or oropharyngeal swab from each participant. Participants in the prospective study had the option to provide additional blood draws and questionnaires over an approximately 2-month period. Prospective study blood samples were shipped either frozen or at room temperature before DNA extraction.

The sample belongs to a study of blood T cell repertoires in COVID-19 (TCRdb year 2020). In terms of the full investigation: Samples from collaborators originated in the United States, Italy and Spain and spanned both the acute and convalescent phases of COVID-19. The material from the prospective study consisted of cDNA or gDNA derived from T cells, B-cell-depleted T cells, or PBMCs. A de-identified subject ID, COVID-19 status, age in years and sex were almost always included in the sample metadata. The repertoires were made available in a free public database intended to serve as a resource for research on the immune response to SARS-CoV-2. The dataset comprised deeply sampled blood TCRbeta repertoires from subjects exposed to, actively infected with, or recovered from COVID-19. Where available, HLA class I and class II types were taken from metadata supplied by the sample provider and were not determined by assay-based typing. Samples came from the ongoing ImmuneRACE study (first 160 participants) plus 1,254 subjects from 6 global collaborators. Overall study results and their limits: Clinical and demographic metadata were provided uncurated, with the amount varying by source and participant.

According to the germline V gene (reference sequence), CDR1 reads DFQATT and CDR2 reads SNEGSKA. The CDR3, cysteine through phenylalanine, is 11 amino acids long. The only DNA kept is the CDR3, 33 bases in frame from the first base. V is pared back by 7 bases and J by 5 bases, with 11 bases lying between the germline termini. The immunoSEQ Assay, a bias-controlled multiplex PCR, was used to amplify TCRbeta CDR3 regions from genomic DNA. Per the source publication's procedure: Nucleated cell counts per sample were estimated from amplification of reference gene primers within the assay. Sequence reads were collapsed and filtered to measure the absolute abundance of every unique TCRbeta CDR3 rearrangement. For each sample, productive Simpson clonality was calculated as the square root of Simpson's diversity index over productive rearrangements. The source is immuneACCESS, and TCRdb retained only in-frame sequences with V and J called. Part of the clones is not carried over; for the studies checked, unresolved V genes explain less than half of this, and the remainder is unexplained. V, J and clone size are those of that table, while D and trimming were read from the DNA. The sample records 150,000 to 200,000 clones, approximately 85% of which are singletons. About 8.4% of the sample is held by the ten biggest clonotypes.

The chain was built from TRBV20-1 and TRBJ1-1; TRBD1 is possibly the D segment (5 matching bases). The TCR sequence derives from a woman younger than 30 who had recovered from COVID-19. The sample taken for sequencing was PBMCs or T cells enriched from blood (not recorded which). The nucleotides read TGCAGTGTCAGGGTAATGACTGAAGCTTTCTTT. This is translated as CSVRVMTEAFF.